The 19 T cell receptor beta chains below were found in one sample sequenced in a study of cytomegalovirus exposure and HLA in healthy donors. The PCR had 60 Vbeta and 13 Jbeta primers. Assay used: immunoSEQ multiplex PCR; TCRdb lists only in-frame clones, some missing. This sample carries fewer than 130,000 clones, 50% to 70% of them seen once, and the ten largest clones take less than 4.5%. Sequencing was carried out using PBMCs. All receptors derive from a man aged 30 to 39 in good health and CMV-seropositive.

This clone has only a few counts. The V gene is TRBV18, the J gene TRBJ1-5, with 10 nucleotides matching TRBD1. The CDR3 runs 18 residues. Per the germline V gene, CDR1 is KGHSH and CDR2 is LQKENI. V trimming: 0 bases; J trimming: 6 bases; junction bases outside the gene matches: 11. The CDR3 bases are TGTGCCAGCTCACCACCGGGACAGGGGCCCGGCTCTGGTCAGCCCCAGCATTTT. Protein: CASSPPGQGPGSGQPQHF.

V and J are TRBV7-9 and TRBJ1-1; the D is unclear. The CDR3 extends over 14 amino acids. From germline, CDR1 is SEHNR and CDR2 FQNEAQ (reference sequence). V lost 5 bases and J lost 4, with 14 bases in between. CDR3 amino acids: CASSDEGLSTEAFF. The CDR3 nucleotides are TGTGCCAGCAGCGATGAGGGCCTTAGCACTGAAGCTTTCTTT.

This clone has a handful of counts. The gene calls are TRBV5-1 and TRBJ1-1, with D possibly being TRBD1 (5 bases). Germline V gene data show CDR1 as SGHRS and CDR2 as YFSETQ. This CDR3 is built from 13 residues. V was pared by 1 base and J by 5 bases, with 9 bases between. The CDR3 sequence is CASSLSRDTEAFF. As DNA, the CDR3 is TGCGCCAGCAGCTTGTCCAGGGATACTGAAGCTTTCTTT.

This chain uses TRBV6-4 with TRBJ1-1, with D possibly being TRBD1 (5 bases). Trimming removed 4 bases from V and 8 bases from J, with 20 bases in between. Germline values: CDR1 MRHNA, CDR2 SNTAGT. CDR3 length: 15 residues. The CDR3 sequence is CASSVGAGFPREAFF. In nucleotides, the CDR3 is TGTGCCAGCAGTGTTGGGGCGGGGTTTCCCCGGGAAGCTTTCTTT.

The CDR3: CAWSPGQNYGYTF. CDR3 nucleotides: TGTGCCTGGAGCCCTGGCCAGAACTATGGCTACACCTTC. The chain combines TRBV30 with TRBJ1-2; D uncertain. V gave up 3 bases and J gave up 2 bases, with 10 bases separating them. The germline V gene has CDR1 GTSNPN and CDR2 SVGIG (reference sequence). The CDR3 runs 13 residues.

About this clone itself: Additional DNA sequences in this sample encode the identical CDR3. The chain recombines TRBV5-1 with TRBJ2-1; D is undetermined. Germline assignment: CDR1 SGHRS and CDR2 YFSETQ. The germline V and J ends were trimmed by 2 bases and 4 bases, with 7 bases remaining between them. CDR3 length: 13 amino acids. CDR3 in DNA: TGCGCCAGCAGCTTAGACTCGTACAATGAGCAGTTCTTC. It codes for CASSLDSYNEQFF.

This clone was seen once. The chain joins TRBV5-6 to TRBJ2-1; D not certain. CDR1 SGHDT and CDR2 YYEEEE come from the germline V gene. Between the trimmed V and J ends, which lost 2 bases and 7 bases, there was a span of 4 bases. This CDR3 comprises 11 residues. CDR3 DNA sequence: TGTGCCAGCAGCTTTTCGAATGAGCAGTTCTTC. Its translation is CASSFSNEQFF.

This clone occurred once. V gene TRBV5-1 combines with J gene TRBJ1-5; D is ambiguous. The V gene's germline CDR1 is SGHRS and CDR2 YFSETQ. V was cut by 0 bases and J by 9 bases, with 16 bases left in between. The CDR3 length is 15 residues. The CDR3 DNA follows: TGCGCCAGCAGCTTGGACACCTCAGACACCGGGCCCCAGCATTTT. It codes for CASSLDTSDTGPQHF.

This clone was picked up a small number of times. The rearrangement uses TRBV29-1 and TRBJ1-2; 9 nucleotides match TRBD1. Unmatched junction bases numbered 8, after V lost 7 bases and J lost 8 bases. Germline V gives CDR1 SQVTM, CDR2 ANQGSEA. The CDR3 is 12 amino acids. CDR3 in amino acids: CSAARQGGGYTF. In DNA, the CDR3 is TGCAGCGCGGCCAGACAGGGGGGCGGCTACACCTTC. The full variable domain, completed using reference TRBV29-1 and TRBJ1-2, is SAVISQKPSRDICQRGTSLTIQCQVDSQVTMMFWYRQQPGQSLTLIATANQGSEATYESGFVIDKFPISRPNLTFSTLTVSNMSPEDSSIYLCSAARQGGGYTFGSGTRLTVV.

This clone occurred once. The junction differs from germline at one of its ends, possibly a read error. The gene calls are TRBV27 and TRBJ2-7, with 8 bases fitting TRBD1. CDR1 MNHEY and CDR2 SMNVEV come from the germline V gene (reference sequence). CDR3 length: 13 amino acids. CDR3 sequence (DNA): TGTACCAGCAGTTTCTCAGGGGGCGGCGAGCAGTACTTC. Translated, it gives CTSSFSGGGEQYF.

This sequence joins TRBV27 and TRBJ2-5; 7 bases fit TRBD1. The CDR3 runs 14 residues. Per germline, CDR1 MNHEY and CDR2 SMNVEV (reference sequence). Trimming removed 5 bases from V and 2 bases from J; junction bases left unmatched: 5. CDR3 loop: CASSGRTGQETQYF. The CDR3 coding sequence is TGTGCCAGCAGTGGTCGGACAGGACAAGAGACCCAGTACTTC.

This chain joins TRBV7-8 and TRBJ2-2; tentative D call: TRBD1 (7 bases). The V end was cut by 1 base, the J end by 4 bases, with 13 bases between. Germline-derived CDR1 and CDR2 are SGHVS and FQNEAQ. The CDR3 contains 16 residues. The CDR3 bases are TGTGCCAGCAGCTTAGTTTCAGGGGGAGGCACCGGGGAGCTGTTTTTT. Its translation is CASSLVSGGGTGELFF.

This sequence joins TRBV11-3 and TRBJ2-3, with D perhaps TRBD1 (5 bases). Trimming pared 1 base from V and 6 bases from J, leaving 17 bases between. This CDR3 has 16 amino acids. CDR1 and CDR2 (germline): SGHNT, YENEEA. The CDR3 is CASSLAFADSGDTQYF. CDR3 sequence (DNA): TGTGCCAGCAGCTTAGCATTCGCTGACAGTGGGGATACGCAGTATTTT.

The V call is TRBV10-3, the J call TRBJ1-2, with unresolved D. Trimming stripped 10 bases from V and 5 bases from J, with 14 bases between. Germline values: CDR1 ENHRY, CDR2 SYGVKD. This CDR3 region has 12 residues. As DNA, the CDR3 is TGTGCCACCGGACCCACGGGGTATGGCTACACCTTC. It yields the protein CATGPTGYGYTF.

This clone appeared a few times. The chain recombines TRBV18 with TRBJ2-7, with D perhaps TRBD2 (5 bases). The ends were cut back, 2 bases at V and 5 bases at J, with 7 bases in the middle. This CDR3 is 12 amino acids long. The germline V gene encodes CDR1 KGHSH and CDR2 LQKENI. The CDR3 coding sequence is TGTGCCAGCTCACCAAGCGGCCACGAGCAGTACTTC. This codes for CASSPSGHEQYF.

V and J are TRBV7-9 and TRBJ2-1; possibly TRBD1 for D (5 bases). V shed 7 bases and J shed 7 bases, with 14 bases lying between them. The germline V gene has CDR1 SEHNR and CDR2 FQNEAQ (reference sequence). CDR3 length equals 13 residues. The CDR3 DNA sequence: TGTGCCAGCACCCTGGGGCAGAGGAATGAGCAGTTCTTC. It translates to CASTLGQRNEQFF. Drawing the rest from reference TRBV7-9 and TRBJ2-1, the complete variable domain is DTGVSQNPRHKITKRGQNVTFRCDPISEHNRLYWYRQTLGQGPEFLTYFQNEAQLEKSRLLSDRFSAERPKGSFSTLEIQRTEQGDSAMYLCASTLGQRNEQFFGPGTRLTVL.

The V call is TRBV6-1, the J call TRBJ1-5, with D perhaps matching TRBD1 (6 bases). Trimming cost V 6 bases and J 6 bases, with 18 bases left between them. Per the germline V gene, CDR1 is MNHNS and CDR2 is SASEGT. This CDR3 has 15 amino acids. The CDR3 loop reads CASRGAGDYGQPQHF. CDR3 in DNA: TGTGCCAGCAGGGGGGCTGGCGACTACGGTCAGCCCCAGCATTTT.

V and J are TRBV5-1 and TRBJ1-2, with TRBD1 identical over 10 bases. Germline CDR1 SGHRS, CDR2 YFSETQ. The CDR3 loop spans 14 amino acids. The V segment lost 8 bases and the J segment 2 bases; nucleotides outside the gene matches: 6. The CDR3 loop is CASNRGQGNYGYTF. The CDR3 region has the DNA TGCGCCAGTAACCGGGGACAGGGGAACTATGGCTACACCTTC.

As for this clone: This CDR3 is also generated by other DNA sequences in the sample. The chain recombines TRBV9 with TRBJ2-5; D perhaps matches TRBD2 (7 bases). Trimming removed 0 bases from V and 2 bases from J, with 11 bases in between. This CDR3 comprises 15 residues. Germline CDR1 is SGDLS and CDR2 is YYNGEE. The CDR3 region has the DNA TGTGCCAGCAGCGTAGGCGGGGGCCCACAAGAGACCCAGTACTTC. It translates to CASSVGGGPQETQYF. The complete variable domain, with remaining parts taken from reference TRBV9 and TRBJ2-5, reads DSGVTQTPKHLITATGQRVTLRCSPRSGDLSVYWYQQSLDQGLQFLIQYYNGEERAKGNILERFSAQQFPDLHSELNLSSLELGDSALYFCASSVGGGPQETQYFGPGTRLLVL.